A single sample gave rise to the 21 T cell receptor beta chains below, sequenced in a study of CD8+CD57+ T cells in acquired aplastic anemia. TCR beta VDJ and CDR3 were profiled, and genomic DNA was the template. MiXCR, applied by TCRdb to the reads, yields one record per CDR3 protein. The sample carries 100,000 to 150,000 distinct CDR3 sequences, roughly two fifths recorded once. The specimen was sorted CD4+, CD8+, or CD8+CD57+ T cells (not recorded which) from PBMCs. These TCRs come from a human donor in good health, serving as a control.

The genes are TRBV7-6 and TRBJ2-3, with 8 positions matching TRBD2. V shed 0 bases, J shed 1 base, and the junction held 0 bases outside the gene matches. The germline V gene encodes CDR1 SGHVS and CDR2 FNYEAQ. This CDR3 is built from 15 residues. The CDR3 region is CASSLAAGGTDTQYF. The CDR3 nucleotides read TGTGCCAGCAGCTTAGCAGCGGGGGGCACAGATACGCAGTATTTT.

The sample holds one count of this clonotype. The V and J genes are TRBV10-3 and TRBJ1-1, with D unresolved. CDR3 length: 13 residues. Germline-derived CDR1 and CDR2 are ENHRY and SYGVKD. Between the trimmed V and J ends, which lost 2 bases and 1 base, there was a span of 5 bases. CDR3 residues: CAISEAQNTEAFF. CDR3 nucleotide sequence: TGTGCCATCAGTGAGGCCCAGAACACTGAAGCTTTCTTT.

In regard to this clonotype: This may be a read error, as it is one base from a much larger clone. The rearrangement uses TRBV6-1 and TRBJ1-1; tentative D call: TRBD1 (6 bases). Germline assignment: CDR1 MNHNS and CDR2 SASEGT. The CDR3 contains 13 residues. The DNA of the CDR3 is TGTGGCAGCAGTCAGGACAGGAACACTGAAGCTTTCTTT. Its translation: CGSSQDRNTEAFF.

This clonotype was detected many times. A clone one base away is much larger, so this may be a read error. The chain couples TRBV2 to TRBJ1-4, with D perhaps matching TRBD1 (6 bases). V lost 7 bases, J lost 8 bases, and 14 bases lay in between. CDR1 SNHLY and CDR2 FYNNEI come from the germline V gene. CDR3 length: 13 residues. The CDR3 DNA is TGTGCCAGCACAGCAGGGGTTGGGGAAAAACTGTTTTTT. It is translated as CASTAGVGEKLFF. Combining the CDR3 with reference TRBV2 and TRBJ1-4 gives the whole variable domain EPEVTQTPSHQVTQMGQEVILRCVPISNHLYFYWYRQILGQKVEFLVSFYNNEISEKSEIFDDQFSVERPDGSNFTLKIRSTKLEDSAMYFCASTAGVGEKLFFGSGTQLSVL.

This clonotype was found a few times. The chain is built from TRBV27 and TRBJ1-5; 10 bases fit TRBD1. The ends lost 5 bases at V and 4 bases at J; junction bases unmatched: 5. Germline V gene sequence: CDR1 MNHEY, CDR2 SMNVEV (reference sequence). The length of the CDR3 is 15 residues. CDR3 sequence: CASSTDRGKNQPQHF. The CDR3 DNA sequence: TGTGCCAGCAGTACGGACAGGGGGAAGAATCAGCCCCAGCATTTT.

This chain uses TRBV9 with TRBJ2-2; possible D gene TRBD1, 5 bases. Germline V CDR1 and CDR2: SGDLS, YYNGEE. This CDR3 has 12 residues. V was pared by 2 bases and J by 8 bases, with 7 bases between. This CDR3 reads CASSVAGGELFF. In DNA, the CDR3 is TGTGCCAGCAGCGTCGCAGGGGGGGAGCTGTTTTTT.

This clonotype occurred many times. The gene calls are TRBV5-1 and TRBJ2-2, with no clear D. The CDR3 contains 13 residues. Germline V gives CDR1 SGHRS, CDR2 YFSETQ. The V gene lost 0 bases and the J gene lost 7 bases, with 7 bases spanning the gap. CDR3 sequence reads: CASSLAGVGELFF. CDR3 DNA: TGCGCCAGCAGCTTGGCCGGCGTCGGGGAGCTGTTTTTT.

With regard to this clonotype: The germline gene is not matched at one end of the junction; a read error may be the cause. The V and J genes are TRBV24-1 and TRBJ1-6; no firm D call. Germline V gene lookup returns CDR1 KGHDR and CDR2 SFDVKD. The CDR3 contains 14 residues. CDR3 region: CAISESSSNSPLHF. CDR3 DNA: TGTGCCATCAGTGAGTCATCCTCGAATTCACCCCTCCACTTT.

This rearrangement joins TRBV19 to TRBJ1-1; possibly TRBD1 for D (6 bases). V was cut by 3 bases and J by 6 bases, with 11 bases left in between. This CDR3 is built from 13 residues. Germline V gene lookup returns CDR1 LNHDA and CDR2 SQIVND (reference sequence). This CDR3 is CASSIGGAPEAFF. Written as DNA, the CDR3 is TGTGCCAGTAGTATTGGGGGGGCACCTGAAGCTTTCTTT.

This clonotype has a handful of counts. V gene TRBV6-1 combines with J gene TRBJ2-2; D is undetermined. Germline CDR1 is MNHNS and CDR2 is SASEGT. This CDR3 region has 15 residues. V lost 7 bases to trimming and J lost 1 base, with 13 bases between them. The DNA of the CDR3 is TGTGCCAGCAAGGGATCGGAACTGAACACCGGGGAGCTGTTTTTT. It translates to CASKGSELNTGELFF.

Remarks on this clonotype: This may stem from a read error, because a much larger clone lies one nucleotide away. The V and J genes are TRBV12-3 or TRBV12-4 and TRBJ2-5; 10 nucleotides align to TRBD2. V lost 8 bases to trimming and J lost 4 bases; unmatched junction nucleotides: 10. The CDR3 runs 15 residues. The CDR3 is CASQSGGAPRETQYF. The CDR3 coding sequence is TGTGCCAGCCAAAGCGGGGGGGCGCCCCGAGAGACCCAGTACTTC.

The chain links TRBV19 to TRBJ1-5; D ambiguous. This CDR3 is built from 15 residues. V dropped 9 bases and J dropped 0 bases, with 15 bases sitting between them. The germline V gene encodes CDR1 LNHDA and CDR2 SQIVND (reference sequence). CDR3 bases: TGTGCCAGCTCACCCAAGAGAAATAGCAATCAGCCCCAGCATTTT. This gives the protein CASSPKRNSNQPQHF.

The sample holds many counts of this clonotype. This CDR3 reads CASSAVAAGVNTEAFF. CDR3 nucleotide sequence: TGTGCCAGTAGTGCAGTTGCGGCGGGGGTGAACACTGAAGCTTTCTTT. The chain couples TRBV19 to TRBJ1-1; D might be TRBD1 (5 bases). The CDR3 has 16 amino acids. The germline V gene has CDR1 LNHDA and CDR2 SQIVND (reference sequence). Trimming pared 5 bases from V and 0 bases from J, leaving 16 bases between.

This clonotype came up many times. The chain carries TRBV5-1 and TRBJ1-2; 8 nucleotides align to TRBD1. CDR3 length equals 14 residues. V shed 4 bases and J 1 base; nucleotides not matched to a gene: 3. Germline CDR1 reads SGHRS; CDR2 reads YFSETQ. CDR3 in amino acids: CASSPTGDNYGYTF. The CDR3 DNA follows: TGCGCCAGCAGCCCGACAGGGGATAACTATGGCTACACCTTC.

This clonotype was seen ten or more times. This rearrangement joins TRBV3-1 to TRBJ1-6; 8 bases are a match to TRBD1. The CDR3 consists of 14 residues. V shed 6 bases and J 6 bases; nucleotides not matched to a gene: 4. Germline V gene sequence: CDR1 LGHDT, CDR2 YNNKEL (reference sequence). For the CDR3, the DNA is TGTGCCAGCAGGGAACAGGGGGTTAATTCACCCCTCCACTTT. Its protein product is CASREQGVNSPLHF.

This clonotype turned up a few times. V is TRBV24-1 and J is TRBJ1-5; no clear D gene. Germline V lookup: CDR1 KGHDR, CDR2 SFDVKD. V was shortened by 3 bases and J by 5 bases, with 4 bases between the two germline ends. The CDR3 is 12 amino acids. This CDR3 is CATSDADQPQHF. The CDR3 DNA reads TGTGCCACCAGTGATGCTGATCAGCCCCAGCATTTT.

The V gene is TRBV19, the J gene TRBJ1-2; D ambiguous. V was trimmed by 8 bases and J by 3 bases, leaving 13 bases between them. Germline V gene sequence: CDR1 LNHDA, CDR2 SQIVND (reference sequence). The CDR3 runs to 13 residues. Here the CDR3 DNA reads TGTGCCAGTGAAAGACCTGATGACTATGGCTACACCTTC. This gives the protein CASERPDDYGYTF.

This sequence joins TRBV29-1 and TRBJ1-1, with D unresolved. Germline CDR1 reads SQVTM; CDR2 reads ANQGSEA. CDR3 length: 12 amino acids. Trimming cost V 1 base and J 7 bases, with 10 bases left between them. CDR3 nucleotides: TGCAGCGTTGAAGGGGTAGCCAATGAAGCTTTCTTT. Its translation: CSVEGVANEAFF. Together with reference TRBV29-1 and TRBJ1-1, the CDR3 gives the full variable domain: SAVISQKPSRDICQRGTSLTIQCQVDSQVTMMFWYRQQPGQSLTLIATANQGSEATYESGFVIDKFPISRPNLTFSTLTVSNMSPEDSSIYLCSVEGVANEAFFGQGTRLTVV.

This clonotype was recorded many times. The rearrangement joins TRBV20-1 to TRBJ2-3; D possibly matches TRBD1 or TRBD2 (6 bases each). From germline, CDR1 is DFQATT and CDR2 SNEGSKA (reference sequence). V lost 5 bases, J lost 1 base, and 19 bases lay in between. This CDR3 spans 16 amino acids. The CDR3 DNA is TGCAGTGCTGGACGGATTATGGGGGGCCGCACAGATACGCAGTATTTT. Amino acids: CSAGRIMGGRTDTQYF.

The J gene is TRBJ2-1, the V gene TRBV29-1; D is ambiguous. The V gene lost 4 bases and the J gene lost 7 bases, with 8 bases spanning the gap. The length of the CDR3 is 11 residues. Germline-derived CDR1 and CDR2 are SQVTM and ANQGSEA. This chain's CDR3 is CSVGHQNEQFF. The CDR3 nucleotides are TGCAGCGTTGGGCACCAGAATGAGCAGTTCTTC.

Only a few counts were recorded for this clonotype. This chain joins TRBV29-1 and TRBJ2-1, with D unresolved. Germline CDR1 reads SQVTM; CDR2 reads ANQGSEA. V lost 2 bases, J lost 4 bases, and 6 bases lay in between. CDR3 length: 12 residues. This CDR3 is CSVESQYNEQFF. CDR3 coding DNA: TGCAGCGTTGAATCACAATACAATGAGCAGTTCTTC.